This T cell receptor (beta chain) was documented in a study of T cell clonotyping in hematopoietic cell transplantation. The method was immunoSEQ multiplex PCR; TCRdb's version includes in-frame clones alone and lacks a portion of them. Here the sample spans approximately 80,000 clones, less than 96% being singletons. Stated time point: recipient sample about 28 days before transplant, after cytoreduction. The CDR3 totals 13 residues. Germline CDR1 reads SGHAT; CDR2 reads FQNNGV. After removal of 3 bases from V and 7 bases from J, the junction contained 5 bases not matched to a gene. The V and J genes are TRBV11-2 and TRBJ2-7; TRBD1 aligns across 8 bases. The sample here was peripheral blood mononuclear cells, taken before stem cell transplant. The TCR originated in a woman in her fifties or sixties with acute myeloid leukemia. Some clones in this sample may be carry-over from other donors' samples. CDR3 DNA sequence: TGTGCCAGCAGCTTTCAGGGGGCGGGAGAGCAGTACTTC. Amino acid sequence: CASSFQGAGEQYF.